What follows are 20 T cell receptor beta chains derived from one specimen sequenced in a study of OX40 agonist ivuxolimab in advanced cancers. TCRdb's copy holds only in-frame clones and misses some; the assay was immunoSEQ multiplex PCR. Among tens of thousands of clones listed, 65% to 90% were seen once. The source material was CD4+ or CD8+ T cells sorted from blood, sampled in a trial of the OX40 agonist ivuxolimab. Receptors originate from an adult with an advanced solid tumor such as melanoma, head and neck, liver or kidney cancer.

Here the CDR3 DNA reads TGCGCCAGCAGTCCCTCTCCGGGGGGAGGAGACTATGGCTACACCTTC. Residues: CASSPSPGGGDYGYTF. This chain joins TRBV5-1 and TRBJ1-2, with D tentatively TRBD1 (5 bases). V shed 5 bases and J shed 3 bases, with 20 bases lying between them. Per germline, CDR1 SGHRS and CDR2 YFSETQ. The CDR3 sequence is 16 residues long.

The chain recombines TRBV2 with TRBJ1-5; TRBD1 matches 9 bases. Germline V gene data show CDR1 as SNHLY and CDR2 as FYNNEI. The CDR3 consists of 16 residues. Trimming took 6 bases from V and 1 from J; bases not matched to a gene: 7. CDR3 coding DNA: TGTGCCAGCAGAGCTCACAGGGGGCAGAGCAATCAGCCCCAGCATTTT. This gives the protein CASRAHRGQSNQPQHF.

The chain uses TRBV9 and TRBJ2-7; D gene unclear. Trimming removed 0 bases at V and 9 bases at J, with 16 bases between. This CDR3 spans 14 amino acids. From germline, CDR1 is SGDLS and CDR2 YYNGEE. Here the CDR3 reads CASSVGRQNYGQYF. The CDR3 bases are TGTGCCAGCAGCGTAGGTAGGCAGAATTATGGGCAGTACTTC.

Turning to this clone: Other DNA sequences of this sample code for an identical CDR3. The rearrangement links TRBV27 to TRBJ2-7, with no clear D. The CDR3 runs 11 residues. Trimming took 3 bases from V and 4 from J, leaving 4 bases between them. The germline V gene encodes CDR1 MNHEY and CDR2 SMNVEV (reference sequence). The DNA for the CDR3 is TGTGCCAGCAGTTTGGGGTACGAGCAGTACTTC. It yields the protein CASSLGYEQYF.

J is TRBJ1-2 and V is TRBV7-6, with 7 bases aligning to TRBD1. CDR1 SGHVS and CDR2 FNYEAQ come from the germline V gene. This CDR3 has 15 amino acids. Trimming removed 2 bases from V and 3 bases from J; junction bases left unmatched: 6. CDR3 in DNA: TGTGCCAGCAGCTTAAGTAAGGGGGCAGACTATGGCTACACCTTC. It specifies CASSLSKGADYGYTF.

This rearrangement joins TRBV12-5 to TRBJ2-5; possibly TRBD2 for D (6 bases). V lost 3 bases and J lost 2, with 13 bases in between. This CDR3 contains 15 residues. Germline V gene sequence: CDR1 LGHNT, CDR2 FRNRAP. This CDR3 is CASGLTLGRQETQYF. The CDR3 DNA follows: TGTGCTAGTGGTTTAACCCTCGGGAGACAAGAGACCCAGTACTTC.

The V gene is TRBV7-2, the J gene TRBJ2-1; no firm D call. The CDR3 contains 15 residues. Trimming removed 5 bases at V and 6 bases at J, with 17 bases between. Germline CDR1 reads SGHTA; CDR2 reads FQGNSA. The CDR3 region has the DNA TGTGCCAGCAGCACCCGCCAATCAGGCTCCAATGAGCAGTTCTTC. Translating gives CASSTRQSGSNEQFF.

The gene calls are TRBV7-2 and TRBJ2-5, with TRBD2 matching over 8 bases. The CDR3 contains 16 residues. Trimming at V came to 1 base and at J to 5 bases, leaving 9 bases not matched to a gene. Germline V gene data show CDR1 as SGHTA and CDR2 as FQGNSA. The DNA for the CDR3 is TGTGCCAGCAGCTTAGTGGAGGCGGGGGGCCGGGAGACCCAGTACTTC. Translation: CASSLVEAGGRETQYF. Based on the CDR3 plus reference TRBV7-2 and TRBJ2-5, the full variable domain is GAGVSQSPSNKVTEKGKDVELRCDPISGHTALYWYRQSLGQGLEFLIYFQGNSAPDKSGLPSDRFSAERTGGSVSTLTIQRTQQEDSAVYLCASSLVEAGGRETQYFGPGTRLLVL.

In its sample, this clone was seen a few times. The chain employs TRBV5-1 and TRBJ1-2, with unresolved D. The germline V gene encodes CDR1 SGHRS and CDR2 YFSETQ. Trimming cost V 5 bases and J 5 bases, with 13 bases left between them. This CDR3 is 13 amino acids long. As DNA, the CDR3 is TGCGCCAGCAGGCCCGATAGGGAGTATGGCTACACCTTC. This codes for CASRPDREYGYTF.

The genes are TRBV21-1 and TRBJ2-7; the DNA was not used to check the table's D call, TRBD2. TRBV21-1 is an annotated pseudogene. The CDR3 covers 14 residues. The CDR3 here is CASTLGTPAHEQYF. CDR3 bases: TGTGCCAGCACCCTCGGGACTCCGGCCCACGAGCAGTACTTC.

This clone was recorded once. The chain uses TRBV27 and TRBJ1-1, with D maybe TRBD1 (5 bases). The V end was cut by 6 bases, the J end by 3 bases, with 14 bases between. Germline CDR1 and CDR2: MNHEY and SMNVEV (reference sequence). The CDR3 extends over 14 amino acids. The CDR3 here is CASSARTGDTEAFF. The CDR3 coding sequence is TGTGCCAGCAGCGCCCGTACAGGAGACACTGAAGCTTTCTTT.

The chain joins TRBV30 to TRBJ1-1; a weak D match, TRBD1 (6 bases). The germline V gene has CDR1 GTSNPN and CDR2 SVGIG (reference sequence). This CDR3 comprises 11 residues. The V end lost 3 bases, the J end lost 8 bases, and 10 bases lay between the germline ends. The CDR3 is CAWRGGLEAFF. CDR3 sequence (DNA): TGTGCCTGGAGGGGGGGCCTCGAAGCTTTCTTT.

This sequence joins TRBV6-6 and TRBJ2-5; perhaps TRBD1 as D (5 bases). The CDR3 is made up of 12 amino acids. Germline V gene sequence: CDR1 MNHNY, CDR2 SVGAGI (reference sequence). The V end lost 6 bases, the J end lost 5 bases, and 10 bases lay between the germline ends. The CDR3 region has the DNA TGTGCCAGCAGATCTCACAGGGAGACCCAGTACTTC. Residues: CASRSHRETQYF.

The table lists this clone with a few counts. The genes are TRBV2 and TRBJ1-1; D perhaps matches TRBD1 (5 bases). The CDR3 contains 13 residues. The ends were cut back, 2 bases at V and 1 base at J, with 5 bases in the middle. Per germline, CDR1 SNHLY and CDR2 FYNNEI. In DNA form, the CDR3 reads TGTGCCAGCAGTGAACAGGGGAACACTGAAGCTTTCTTT. Protein product: CASSEQGNTEAFF.

This clone was counted between two and nine times. This rearrangement joins TRBV4-2 to TRBJ1-6, with 8 bases identical to TRBD1. This CDR3 region has 16 residues. V lost 2 bases and J lost 7; bases outside the gene matches: 7. CDR1 LGHNA and CDR2 YNFKEQ come from the germline V gene. The CDR3 region is CASSQQGQGRNSPLHF. The CDR3 nucleotides read TGTGCCAGCAGCCAACAAGGACAGGGTCGGAATTCACCCCTCCACTTT.

The chain combines TRBV6-6 with TRBJ2-7; TRBD1 aligns across 8 bases. V was pared by 6 bases and J by 2 bases, with 6 bases of the junction left unmatched. This CDR3 region has 14 residues. The germline gives CDR1 MNHNY, CDR2 SVGAGI (reference sequence). The CDR3 is CASSDGTGTYEQYF. CDR3 bases: TGTGCCAGCAGCGACGGGACAGGAACCTACGAGCAGTACTTC.

To note about this clone: Other DNA sequences of this sample code for an identical CDR3. The J gene is TRBJ2-5, the V gene TRBV30, with D possibly being TRBD2 (5 bases). This CDR3 has 12 amino acids. Per the germline V gene, CDR1 is GTSNPN and CDR2 is SVGIG (reference sequence). The V and J ends lost 3 bases and 4 bases respectively, with 9 bases between them. The CDR3: CAWSRGGETQYF. In nucleotides, the CDR3 is TGTGCCTGGAGCCGGGGTGGAGAGACCCAGTACTTC.

The CDR3 protein is CASSLAGDTEAFF. The CDR3 bases are TGTGCCAGCAGCTTAGCGGGGGACACTGAAGCTTTCTTT. V usage is TRBV7-9 and J usage is TRBJ1-1; D is possibly TRBD1 (5 bases). CDR3 length: 13 residues. Germline V lookup: CDR1 SEHNR, CDR2 FQNEAQ (reference sequence). Trimming took off 0 bases at V and 3 bases at J, with 5 bases between the two ends.

The V and J genes are TRBV19 and TRBJ2-5, with TRBD2 as a possible D gene (6 bases). CDR1 and CDR2 (germline): LNHDA, SQIVND (reference sequence). V shed 4 bases and J shed 5 bases, with 11 bases lying between them. CDR3 length equals 13 residues. In nucleotides, the CDR3 is TGTGCCAGTAGTAGTATGGAGGGGGAGACCCAGTACTTC. Amino acids: CASSSMEGETQYF.

This chain joins TRBV19 and TRBJ1-6, with D uncertain. This CDR3 is built from 15 residues. Trimming removed 7 bases at V and 6 bases at J, with 16 bases between. Germline CDR1 reads LNHDA; CDR2 reads SQIVND (reference sequence). The CDR3 region is CASTLGRGGNSPLHF. Here the CDR3 DNA reads TGTGCCAGTACCCTTGGTCGGGGAGGTAATTCACCCCTCCACTTT.